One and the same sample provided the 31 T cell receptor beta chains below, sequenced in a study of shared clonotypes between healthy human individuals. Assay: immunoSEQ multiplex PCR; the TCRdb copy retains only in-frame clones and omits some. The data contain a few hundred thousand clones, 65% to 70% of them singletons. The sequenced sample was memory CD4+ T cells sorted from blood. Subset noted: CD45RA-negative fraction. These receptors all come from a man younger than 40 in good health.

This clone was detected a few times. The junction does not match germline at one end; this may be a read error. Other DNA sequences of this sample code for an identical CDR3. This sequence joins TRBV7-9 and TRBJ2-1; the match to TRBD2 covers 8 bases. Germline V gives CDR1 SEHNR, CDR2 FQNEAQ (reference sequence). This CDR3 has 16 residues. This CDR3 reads CASSLALAGSYNEQFF. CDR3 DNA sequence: TGTGCCAGCAGCCTAGCCTTAGCGGGATCTTACAATGAGCAGTTCTTC.

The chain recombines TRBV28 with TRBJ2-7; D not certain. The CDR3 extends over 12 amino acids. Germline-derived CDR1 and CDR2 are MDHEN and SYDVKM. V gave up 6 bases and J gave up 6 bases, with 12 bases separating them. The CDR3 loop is CASSSAVPEQYF. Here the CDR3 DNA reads TGTGCCAGCAGCTCGGCAGTACCCGAGCAGTACTTC.

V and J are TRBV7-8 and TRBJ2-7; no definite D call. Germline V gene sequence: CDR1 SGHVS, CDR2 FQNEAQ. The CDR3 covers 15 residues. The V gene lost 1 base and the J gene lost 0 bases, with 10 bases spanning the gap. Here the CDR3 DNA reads TGTGCCAGCAGCTTAGTGGGTCTCAGCTCCTACGAGCAGTACTTC. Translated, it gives CASSLVGLSSYEQYF.

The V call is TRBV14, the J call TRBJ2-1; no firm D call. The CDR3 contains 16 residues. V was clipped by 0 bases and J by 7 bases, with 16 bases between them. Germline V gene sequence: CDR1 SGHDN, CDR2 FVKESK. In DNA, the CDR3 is TGTGCCAGCAGCCAAGAGTCGGTCAGTCCCGGGAATGAGCAGTTCTTC. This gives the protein CASSQESVSPGNEQFF.

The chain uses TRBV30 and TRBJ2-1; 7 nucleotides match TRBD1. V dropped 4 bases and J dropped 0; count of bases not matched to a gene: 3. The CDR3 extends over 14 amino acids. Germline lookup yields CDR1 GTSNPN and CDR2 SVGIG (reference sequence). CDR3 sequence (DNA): TGTGCCTGGATTAGGGACAGCTCCTACAATGAGCAGTTCTTC. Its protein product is CAWIRDSSYNEQFF.

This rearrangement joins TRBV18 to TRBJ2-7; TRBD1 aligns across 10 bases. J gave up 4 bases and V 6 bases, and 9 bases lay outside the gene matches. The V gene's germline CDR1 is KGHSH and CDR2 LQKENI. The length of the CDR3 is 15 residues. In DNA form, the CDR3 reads TGTGCCAGCTCTGCGGTAGACAGGGGGCTTTACGAGCAGTACTTC. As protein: CASSAVDRGLYEQYF.

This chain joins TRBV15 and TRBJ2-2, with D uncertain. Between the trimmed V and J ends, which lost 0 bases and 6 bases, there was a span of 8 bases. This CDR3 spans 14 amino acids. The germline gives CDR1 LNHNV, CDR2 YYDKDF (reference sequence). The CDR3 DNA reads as TGTGCCACCAGCAGAGATGAAGGGTCCGGGGAGCTGTTTTTT. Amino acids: CATSRDEGSGELFF.

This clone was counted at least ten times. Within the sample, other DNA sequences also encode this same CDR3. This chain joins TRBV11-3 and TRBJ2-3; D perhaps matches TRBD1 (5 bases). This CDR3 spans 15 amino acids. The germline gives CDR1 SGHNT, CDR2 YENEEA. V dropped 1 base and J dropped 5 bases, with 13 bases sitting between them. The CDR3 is CASSLVGRVGDTQYF. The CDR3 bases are TGTGCCAGCAGCTTAGTCGGCAGGGTTGGAGATACGCAGTATTTT. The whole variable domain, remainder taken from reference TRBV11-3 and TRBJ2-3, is EAGVVQSPRYKIIEKKQPVAFWCNPISGHNTLYWYLQNLGQGPELLIRYENEEAVDDSQLPKDRFSAERLKGVDSTLKIQPAELGDSAVYLCASSLVGRVGDTQYFGPGTRLTVL.

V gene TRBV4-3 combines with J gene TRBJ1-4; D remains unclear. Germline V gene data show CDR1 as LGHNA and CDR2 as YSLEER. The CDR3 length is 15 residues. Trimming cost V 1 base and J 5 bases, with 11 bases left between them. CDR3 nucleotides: TGCGCCAGCAGCCAAGGTAACAGAATGAATGAAAAACTGTTTTTT. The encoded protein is CASSQGNRMNEKLFF.

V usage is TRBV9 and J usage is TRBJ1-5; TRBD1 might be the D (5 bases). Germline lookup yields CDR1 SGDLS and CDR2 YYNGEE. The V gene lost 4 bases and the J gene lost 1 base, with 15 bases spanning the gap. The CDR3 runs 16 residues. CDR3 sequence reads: CASSPGTNPSNQPQHF. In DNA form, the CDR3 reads TGTGCCAGCAGCCCGGGGACTAACCCCAGCAATCAGCCCCAGCATTTT. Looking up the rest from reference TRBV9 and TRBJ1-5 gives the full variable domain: DSGVTQTPKHLITATGQRVTLRCSPRSGDLSVYWYQQSLDQGLQFLIQYYNGEERAKGNILERFSAQQFPDLHSELNLSSLELGDSALYFCASSPGTNPSNQPQHFGDGTRLSIL.

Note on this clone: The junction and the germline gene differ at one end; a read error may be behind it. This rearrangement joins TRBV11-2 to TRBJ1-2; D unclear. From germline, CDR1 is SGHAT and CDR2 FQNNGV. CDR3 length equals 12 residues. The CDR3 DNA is TGTGCCAGCAGCTTAGGTGGCCGAGGAGCCAACTTC. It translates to CASSLGGRGANF.

CDR3 coding DNA: TGTGCCAGCACCCGAGTTCGGTCCGACGAGCAGTACTTC. Amino acid sequence: CASTRVRSDEQYF. The chain combines TRBV6-4 with TRBJ2-7; unclear D gene. This CDR3 has 13 amino acids. V was clipped by 7 bases and J by 5 bases, with 15 bases between them. Germline assignment: CDR1 MRHNA and CDR2 SNTAGT.

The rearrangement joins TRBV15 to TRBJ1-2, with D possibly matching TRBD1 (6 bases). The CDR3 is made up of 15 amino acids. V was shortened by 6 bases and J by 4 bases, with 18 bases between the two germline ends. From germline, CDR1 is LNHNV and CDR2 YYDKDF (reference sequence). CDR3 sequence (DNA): TGTGCCACCAGGGCTGAGGGGGGGCAATTCTATGGCTACACCTTC. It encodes CATRAEGGQFYGYTF.

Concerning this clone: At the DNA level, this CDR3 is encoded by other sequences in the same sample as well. The CDR3 loop is CASSPDRASYNEQFF. CDR3 nucleotide sequence: TGCGCCAGCTCCCCGGACAGGGCCTCCTACAATGAGCAGTTCTTC. The gene calls are TRBV4-1 and TRBJ2-1, with TRBD1 matching 8 bases. CDR3 length: 15 amino acids. The germline gives CDR1 MGHRA, CDR2 YSYEKL. With 8 bases clipped from V and 0 bases from J, the junction kept 6 bases outside the gene matches.

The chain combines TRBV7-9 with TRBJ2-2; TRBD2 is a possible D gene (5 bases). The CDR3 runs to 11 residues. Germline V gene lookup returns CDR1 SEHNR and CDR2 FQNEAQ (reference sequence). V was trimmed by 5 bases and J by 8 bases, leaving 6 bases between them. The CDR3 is CASSRRGELFF. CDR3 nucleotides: TGTGCCAGCAGCAGGAGGGGGGAGCTGTTTTTT.

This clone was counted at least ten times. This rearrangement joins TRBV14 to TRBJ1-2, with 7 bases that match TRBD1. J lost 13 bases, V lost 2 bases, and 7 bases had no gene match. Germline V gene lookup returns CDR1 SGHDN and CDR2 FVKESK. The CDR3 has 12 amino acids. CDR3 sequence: CASSQNRDRVTF. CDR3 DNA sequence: TGTGCCAGCAGCCAAAACCGGGACAGAGTCACCTTC.

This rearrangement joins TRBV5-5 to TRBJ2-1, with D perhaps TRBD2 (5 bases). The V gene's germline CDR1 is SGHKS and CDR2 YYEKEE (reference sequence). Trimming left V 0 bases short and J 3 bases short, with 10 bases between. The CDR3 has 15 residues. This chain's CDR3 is CASSLVANRYNEQFF. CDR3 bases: TGTGCCAGCAGCTTGGTAGCGAATCGCTACAATGAGCAGTTCTTC.

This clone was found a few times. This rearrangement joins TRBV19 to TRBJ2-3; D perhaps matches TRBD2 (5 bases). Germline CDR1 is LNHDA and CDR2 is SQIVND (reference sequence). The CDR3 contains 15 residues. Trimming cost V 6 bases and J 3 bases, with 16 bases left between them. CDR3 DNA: TGTGCCAGTAGCAAGAGCGGTGCGAGGACAGATACGCAGTATTTT. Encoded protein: CASSKSGARTDTQYF.

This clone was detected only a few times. The CDR3, as DNA: TGTGCCAGCAGTCTTCCCGGGGGCCTTGATGGCTACACCTTC. This gives the protein CASSLPGGLDGYTF. V usage is TRBV28 and J usage is TRBJ1-2; D perhaps matches TRBD1 (6 bases). The CDR3 length is 14 residues. The germline V gene encodes CDR1 MDHEN and CDR2 SYDVKM. Trimming cost V 5 bases and J 6 bases, with 16 bases left between them.

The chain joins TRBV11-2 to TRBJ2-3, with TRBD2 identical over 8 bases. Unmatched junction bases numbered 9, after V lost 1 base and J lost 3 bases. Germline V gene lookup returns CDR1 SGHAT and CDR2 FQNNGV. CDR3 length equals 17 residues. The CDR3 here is CASSLGTLAVGTDTQYF. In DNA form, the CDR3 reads TGTGCCAGCAGCTTAGGGACACTAGCGGTCGGGACAGATACGCAGTATTTT. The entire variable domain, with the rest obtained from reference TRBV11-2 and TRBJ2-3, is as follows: EAGVAQSPRYKIIEKRQSVAFWCNPISGHATLYWYQQILGQGPKLLIQFQNNGVVDDSQLPKDRFSAERLKGVDSTLKIQPAKLEDSAVYLCASSLGTLAVGTDTQYFGPGTRLTVL.

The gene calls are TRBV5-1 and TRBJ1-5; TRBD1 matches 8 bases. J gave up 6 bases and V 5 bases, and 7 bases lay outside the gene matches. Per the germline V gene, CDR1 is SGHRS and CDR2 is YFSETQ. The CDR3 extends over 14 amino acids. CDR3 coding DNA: TGCGCCAGCAGTATACAGGGGGGAGCTCAGCCCCAGCATTTT. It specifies CASSIQGGAQPQHF.

For the CDR3, the DNA is TGTGCCAGCAGCCCGACAGTTGGAGTCTACGAGCAGTACTTC. Amino acid sequence: CASSPTVGVYEQYF. The rearrangement uses TRBV14 and TRBJ2-7; a weak D match, TRBD1 (5 bases). This CDR3 region has 14 residues. The germline CDR1 and CDR2 sequences are SGHDN and FVKESK. Trimming took off 4 bases at V and 3 bases at J, with 13 bases between the two ends.

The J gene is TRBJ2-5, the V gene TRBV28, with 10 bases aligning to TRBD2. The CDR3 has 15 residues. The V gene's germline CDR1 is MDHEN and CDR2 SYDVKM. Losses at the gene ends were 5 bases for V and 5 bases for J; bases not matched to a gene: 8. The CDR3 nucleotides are TGTGCCAGCAGTCGCCGGACTAGCGGAGGGGAGACCCAGTACTTC. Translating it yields CASSRRTSGGETQYF.

The CDR3 DNA reads as TGTGCCAGCAGCTTATGGGACGGGAACTATGGCTACACCTTC. Translating gives CASSLWDGNYGYTF. The chain joins TRBV7-2 to TRBJ1-2; possibly TRBD1 for D (5 bases). Trimming left V 2 bases short and J 2 bases short, with 9 bases between. Germline V gives CDR1 SGHTA, CDR2 FQGNSA. This CDR3 has 14 amino acids.

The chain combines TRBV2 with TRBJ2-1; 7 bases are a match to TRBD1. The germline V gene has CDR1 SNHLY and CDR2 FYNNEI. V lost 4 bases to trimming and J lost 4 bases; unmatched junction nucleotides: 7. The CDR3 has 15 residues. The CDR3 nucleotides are TGTGCCAGCAGTGCCCTACAGGGGCCTTACAATGAGCAGTTCTTC. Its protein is CASSALQGPYNEQFF.

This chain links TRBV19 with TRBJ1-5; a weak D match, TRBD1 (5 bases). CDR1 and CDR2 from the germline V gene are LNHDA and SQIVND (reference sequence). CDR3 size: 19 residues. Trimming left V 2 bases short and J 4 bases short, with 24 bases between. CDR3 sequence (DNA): TGTGCCAGTAGTATAAGTGGGGGTGGGCTACTAAGGGGTAATCAGCCCCAGCATTTT. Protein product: CASSISGGGLLRGNQPQHF.

CDR3 in amino acids: CASSPGQGETGELFF. The CDR3 DNA is TGCGCCAGCAGCCCGGGACAGGGGGAGACCGGGGAGCTGTTTTTT. This chain joins TRBV5-1 and TRBJ2-2, with 11 bases identical to TRBD1. The CDR3 contains 15 residues. Germline V CDR1 and CDR2: SGHRS, YFSETQ. J was trimmed by 5 bases and V by 4 bases; bases with no gene match: 4.

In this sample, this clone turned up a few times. CDR3 sequence reads: CASSQGWDLLRSSYEQYF. CDR3 nucleotides: TGTGCCAGCAGCCAAGGATGGGATCTACTAAGGAGCTCCTACGAGCAGTACTTC. The V call is TRBV14, the J call TRBJ2-7; D not certain. Germline CDR1 SGHDN, CDR2 FVKESK. The ends were cut back, 1 base at V and 0 bases at J, with 19 bases in the middle. The CDR3 extends over 18 amino acids.

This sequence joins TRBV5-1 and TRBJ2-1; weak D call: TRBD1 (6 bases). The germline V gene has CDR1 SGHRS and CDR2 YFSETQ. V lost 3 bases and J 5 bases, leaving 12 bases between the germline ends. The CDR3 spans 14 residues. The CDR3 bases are TGCGCCAGCAGCTATCTGGACAGAGACAATGAGCAGTTCTTC. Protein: CASSYLDRDNEQFF. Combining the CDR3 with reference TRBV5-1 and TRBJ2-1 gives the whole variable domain KAGVTQTPRYLIKTRGQQVTLSCSPISGHRSVSWYQQTPGQGLQFLFEYFSETQRNKGNFPGRFSGRQFSNSRSEMNVSTLELGDSALYLCASSYLDRDNEQFFGPGTRLTVL.

The CDR3 loop reads CASSPLGRNGELFF. CDR3 nucleotide sequence: TGCGCCAGCAGCCCCTTAGGACGGAACGGGGAGCTGTTTTTT. The gene calls are TRBV4-1 and TRBJ2-2; D ambiguous. There are 14 residues in the CDR3. Germline assignment: CDR1 MGHRA and CDR2 YSYEKL. Trimming removed 4 bases from V and 7 bases from J, with 13 bases in between.

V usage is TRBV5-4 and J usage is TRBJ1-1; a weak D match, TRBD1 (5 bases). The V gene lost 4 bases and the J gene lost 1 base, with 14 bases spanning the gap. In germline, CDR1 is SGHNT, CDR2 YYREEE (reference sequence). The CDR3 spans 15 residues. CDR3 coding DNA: TGTGCCAGCAGCCCTAACAGGACAAGGAACACTGAAGCTTTCTTT. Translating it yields CASSPNRTRNTEAFF. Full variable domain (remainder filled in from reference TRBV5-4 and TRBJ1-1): ETGVTQSPTHLIKTRGQQVTLRCSSQSGHNTVSWYQQALGQGPQFIFQYYREEENGRGNFPPRFSGLQFPNYSSELNVNALELDDSALYLCASSPNRTRNTEAFFGQGTRLTVV.